This record concerns one T cell receptor (beta chain) sequence. Antigen: not known. This sample was taken from a study of cytomegalovirus exposure and HLA in healthy donors. Study-level information: From around 180 million T cells, an earlier analysis saw around 120 million unique TCR beta sequences. An early release of data contained about 85 million unique TCRs, which came from HLA-typed donors.

The germline V and J ends were trimmed by 6 bases and 5 bases, with 11 bases remaining between them. The CDR3 has 13 amino acids. Germline loops: CDR1 MDHEN, CDR2 SYDVKM. Overall study results and limits: Indistinguishable V segments, including TRBV6-2 and TRBV6-3, were excluded. Based on reports, TCR beta sequences accurately predicted HLA-A and HLA-B alleles for most subjects.

The PCR contained 60 Vbeta and 13 Jbeta primers. Assay used: immunoSEQ multiplex PCR; TCRdb lists only in-frame clones, some missing. This table has tens of thousands of clones, around 84% appearing once. V gene TRBV28 combines with J gene TRBJ1-5; no reliable D call. The sequencing input was PBMCs. This TCR came from a woman aged 50 to 60 in good health and CMV-seronegative. As DNA, the CDR3 is TGTGCCAGCAGCAACAACATCGATCAGCCCCAGCATTTT. Its protein product is CASSNNIDQPQHF.